The sequence of this TCR beta chain was determined in a study of cytomegalovirus exposure and HLA in healthy donors. Regarding this clone: Its antigen is unidentified.

Study findings and constraints: The majority of TCR sequences were rare, yet some public TCRs appeared in many donors. Some V segments, including TRBV6-2 and TRBV6-3, were excluded as indistinguishable. The majority of CMV-associated TCR beta chains were reported as apparently HLA-restricted in a later analysis. In a later analysis, common viral pathogens appeared linked to several of the most significant clusters.

Amplification used 60 Vbeta primers and 13 Jbeta primers. Sequencing was performed with immunoSEQ multiplex PCR; in TCRdb, only in-frame clones are kept and a portion is missing. The table records about 32,000 clones, roughly 82% of them present only once. This CDR3 is built from 14 residues. From germline, CDR1 is ENHRY and CDR2 SYGVKD. V lost 5 bases and J 0 bases, leaving 8 bases between the germline ends. Source material: PBMCs. The genes are TRBV10-3 and TRBJ1-3; tentative D call: TRBD1 (5 bases). The sequence derives from a woman between 18 and 30 years old in good health and CMV-seronegative. The CDR3 here is CAISKDTSGNTIYF. The DNA for the CDR3 is TGTGCCATCAGTAAGGACACCTCTGGAAACACCATATATTTT.